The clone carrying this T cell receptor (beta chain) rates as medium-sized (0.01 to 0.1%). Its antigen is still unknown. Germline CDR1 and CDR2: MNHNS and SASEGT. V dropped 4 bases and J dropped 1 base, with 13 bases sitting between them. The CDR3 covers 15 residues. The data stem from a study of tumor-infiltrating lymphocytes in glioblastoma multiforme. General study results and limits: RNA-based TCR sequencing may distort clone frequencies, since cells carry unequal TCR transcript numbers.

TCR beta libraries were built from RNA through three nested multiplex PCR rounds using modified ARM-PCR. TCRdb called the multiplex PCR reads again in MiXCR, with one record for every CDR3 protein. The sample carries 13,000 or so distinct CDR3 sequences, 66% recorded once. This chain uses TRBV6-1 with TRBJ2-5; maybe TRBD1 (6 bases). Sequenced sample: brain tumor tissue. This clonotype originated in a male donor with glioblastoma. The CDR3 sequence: CASSGTRGPQETQYF. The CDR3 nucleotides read TGTGCCAGCAGTGGCACCAGGGGACCCCAAGAGACCCAGTACTTC.